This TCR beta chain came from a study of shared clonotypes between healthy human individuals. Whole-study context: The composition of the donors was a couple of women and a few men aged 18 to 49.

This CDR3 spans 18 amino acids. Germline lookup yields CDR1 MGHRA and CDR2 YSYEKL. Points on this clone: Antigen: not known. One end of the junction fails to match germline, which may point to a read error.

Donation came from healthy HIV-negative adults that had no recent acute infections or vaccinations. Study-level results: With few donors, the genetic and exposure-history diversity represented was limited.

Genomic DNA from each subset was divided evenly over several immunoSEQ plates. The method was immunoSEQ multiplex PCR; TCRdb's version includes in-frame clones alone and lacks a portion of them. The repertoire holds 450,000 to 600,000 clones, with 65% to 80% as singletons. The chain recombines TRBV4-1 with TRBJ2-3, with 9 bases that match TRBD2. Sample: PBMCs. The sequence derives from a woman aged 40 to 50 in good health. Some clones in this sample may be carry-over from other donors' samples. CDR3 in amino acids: CASNQGSRTSARGDTQYF. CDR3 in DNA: TGCGCCAGCAACCAAGGGAGTAGGACTAGCGCTAGAGGGGATACGCAGTATTTT.